These 24 T cell receptor beta chains originate from one sample sequenced in a study of T cell responses to AZD1222 COVID-19 vaccine. Produced via immunoSEQ multiplex PCR; TCRdb's table is partial and in-frame only. The repertoire has about 120,000 clones, about 89% of them found once; the top ten carry about 7.4%. Sequencing used peripheral blood, obtained 28 days after the second AZD1222 dose. The receptors come from an adult who received the AZD1222 COVID-19 vaccine.

This clone was recorded once. This chain links TRBV29-1 with TRBJ1-4, with D possibly being TRBD1 (5 bases). The V gene lost 4 bases and the J gene lost 5 bases, with 14 bases spanning the gap. The CDR3 covers 14 residues. Germline V CDR1 and CDR2: SQVTM, ANQGSEA. CDR3 region: CSVGTRGVNEKLFF. For the CDR3, the DNA is TGCAGCGTTGGCACGCGGGGGGTCAATGAAAAACTGTTTTTT.

This clone was observed a handful of times. V gene TRBV6-2 or TRBV6-3 combines with J gene TRBJ2-3; TRBD2 aligns across 7 bases. CDR1 is MNHEY, CDR2 SVGEGT, per germline. The CDR3 length is 15 residues. The V gene end was trimmed by 5 bases and the J gene end by 3 bases; junction bases not matched to a gene: 8. CDR3 region: CASSRRETLTDTQYF. The CDR3, as DNA: TGTGCCAGCAGTAGGCGGGAGACGTTGACAGATACGCAGTATTTT.

Written as DNA, the CDR3 is TGTGCCAGCAGCTTCGGGGGAGGGGGGAGAACCGCCTACGAGCAGTACTTC. The encoded protein is CASSFGGGGRTAYEQYF. This sequence joins TRBV7-2 and TRBJ2-7; the D gene is possibly TRBD2 (7 bases). The germline gives CDR1 SGHTA, CDR2 FQGNSA. V gave up 3 bases and J gave up 2 bases, with 20 bases separating them. This CDR3 is 17 amino acids long.

V gene TRBV27 combines with J gene TRBJ2-6; TRBD1 agrees at 7 bases. From germline, CDR1 is MNHEY and CDR2 SMNVEV (reference sequence). J was trimmed by 2 bases and V by 5 bases; bases with no gene match: 6. The CDR3 extends over 16 amino acids. The CDR3 DNA reads TGTGCCAGCAGTCCCGGCAGGGGGACTGGGGCCAACGTCCTGACTTTC. Its protein is CASSPGRGTGANVLTF. Full variable domain (rest looked up from reference TRBV27 and TRBJ2-6): EAQVTQNPRYLITVTGKKLTVTCSQNMNHEYMSWYRQDPGLGLRQIYYSMNVEVTDKGDVPEGYKVSRKEKRNFPLILESPSPNQTSLYFCASSPGRGTGANVLTFGAGSRLTVL.

This clone has only one observation. The chain employs TRBV9 and TRBJ2-5; 13 bases match TRBD2. CDR1 SGDLS and CDR2 YYNGEE come from the germline V gene. This CDR3 region has 18 residues. Losses at the gene ends were 3 bases for V and 7 bases for J; bases not matched to a gene: 15. The CDR3 reads CASSAPRTGTSGVGTQYF. The CDR3 DNA reads as TGTGCCAGCAGCGCACCCAGGACGGGGACTAGCGGGGTAGGGACCCAGTACTTC.

This sequence joins TRBV27 and TRBJ1-6; weak D call: TRBD1 (6 bases). Germline CDR1 MNHEY, CDR2 SMNVEV (reference sequence). V lost 2 bases and J lost 11, with 7 bases in between. This CDR3 contains 12 residues. Written as DNA, the CDR3 is TGTGCCAGCAGTTTAGGGGGCCCACCCCTCCACTTT. Protein: CASSLGGPPLHF.

This clone was observed once. This chain connects TRBV25-1 to TRBJ2-1; 9 bases line up with TRBD2. The J segment lost 4 bases and the V segment lost 3 bases, leaving 7 bases of the junction unmatched. This CDR3 spans 16 amino acids. CDR1 is MGHDK and CDR2 is SYGVNS in the germline V gene. CDR3 protein: CASSESGGREYNEQFF. In DNA form, the CDR3 reads TGTGCCAGCAGTGAGAGTGGCGGGAGGGAATACAATGAGCAGTTCTTC.

The DNA for the CDR3 is TGTGCCAGCAGCCCGAACCCCGGACAGGTATCCTACGAGCAGTACTTC. Translating it yields CASSPNPGQVSYEQYF. The chain is built from TRBV5-6 and TRBJ2-7; 7 positions agree with TRBD1. V was pared by 4 bases and J by 1 base, with 11 bases of the junction left unmatched. Germline values: CDR1 SGHDT, CDR2 YYEEEE. The CDR3 covers 16 residues. The full variable domain, with the rest looked up from reference TRBV5-6 and TRBJ2-7, is DAGVTQSPTHLIKTRGQQVTLRCSPKSGHDTVSWYQQALGQGPQFIFQYYEEEERQRGNFPDRFSGHQFPNYSSELNVNALLLGDSALYLCASSPNPGQVSYEQYFGPGTRLTVT.

This chain joins TRBV6-6 and TRBJ2-3; 8 bases fit TRBD2. This CDR3 spans 16 amino acids. V dropped 5 bases and J dropped 6; count of bases not matched to a gene: 13. Germline V lookup: CDR1 MNHNY, CDR2 SVGAGI (reference sequence). The CDR3 loop is CASSTRAGGEVDTQYF. The CDR3, as DNA: TGTGCCAGCAGTACAAGGGCGGGAGGAGAGGTGGATACGCAGTATTTT.

The CDR3 DNA sequence: TGTGCCAGCAGCCCTACTCGGGAGGAGCAGTACTTC. This translates into CASSPTREEQYF. V and J are TRBV11-1 and TRBJ2-7, with D perhaps matching TRBD2 (6 bases). Per germline, CDR1 SGHAT and CDR2 FQDESV (reference sequence). Trimming pared 5 bases from V and 7 bases from J, leaving 12 bases between. CDR3 length: 12 amino acids. Together with reference TRBV11-1 and TRBJ2-7, the CDR3 gives the full variable domain: EAEVAQSPRYKITEKSQAVAFWCDPISGHATLYWYRQILGQGPELLVQFQDESVVDDSQLPKDRFSAERLKGVDSTLKIQPAELGDSAMYLCASSPTREEQYFGPGTRLTVT.

The genes are TRBV27 and TRBJ1-2; maybe TRBD1 (5 bases). Germline CDR1 is MNHEY and CDR2 is SMNVEV (reference sequence). The CDR3 covers 15 residues. Trimming took 0 bases from V and 4 from J, leaving 12 bases between them. CDR3 sequence reads: CASSLSAGTVYGYTF. The CDR3 DNA sequence: TGTGCCAGCAGTTTATCTGCAGGGACGGTCTATGGCTACACCTTC.

V gene TRBV4-1 combines with J gene TRBJ2-1; 9 bases align to TRBD2. Germline trimming cut 6 bases from V and 0 bases from J; bases unmatched to any gene: 3. The CDR3 runs 15 residues. Germline CDR1 is MGHRA and CDR2 is YSYEKL. The CDR3 is CASRDSGSSYNEQFF. The CDR3 DNA is TGCGCCAGCAGGGATAGCGGGAGCTCCTACAATGAGCAGTTCTTC.

The V call is TRBV28, the J call TRBJ1-6; D is undetermined. V dropped 3 bases and J dropped 10 bases, with 13 bases sitting between them. Germline assignment: CDR1 MDHEN and CDR2 SYDVKM. The CDR3 has 14 residues. DNA of the CDR3: TGTGCCAGCAGTTTTGCACAGTTGAGGTCACCCCTCCACTTT. It encodes CASSFAQLRSPLHF.

This chain uses TRBV3-1 (or the pseudogene TRBV3-2) with TRBJ2-3, with 9 bases matching TRBD1. CDR1 and CDR2 (germline): LGHDT, YNNKEL (reference sequence). The CDR3 length is 15 residues. J lost 4 bases, V lost 5 bases, and 7 bases had no gene match. CDR3 coding DNA: TGTGCCAGCAGCTACAGGACAGGGGCCGCAGATACGCAGTATTTT. It specifies CASSYRTGAADTQYF.

This sequence joins TRBV19 and TRBJ2-7; D possibly corresponds to TRBD2 (6 bases). Trimming shortened V by 5 bases and J by 7 bases, and 15 bases separated the two germline ends. CDR1 is LNHDA and CDR2 is SQIVND in the germline V gene (reference sequence). The CDR3 spans 13 residues. The CDR3: CASSGGMASEQYF. The CDR3 DNA follows: TGTGCCAGTAGTGGGGGGATGGCTAGTGAGCAGTACTTC.

V gene TRBV10-3 combines with J gene TRBJ2-3, with D maybe TRBD1 (5 bases). This CDR3 has 15 amino acids. The V gene's germline CDR1 is ENHRY and CDR2 SYGVKD. The V end was cut by 5 bases, the J end by 6 bases, with 18 bases between. CDR3 residues: CAISPQGLSDDTQYF. In DNA, the CDR3 is TGTGCCATCAGTCCCCAGGGCTTATCAGACGATACGCAGTATTTT.

The chain recombines TRBV6-5 with TRBJ2-7, with D maybe TRBD2 (6 bases). Between the trimmed V and J ends, which lost 6 bases and 7 bases, there was a span of 13 bases. The CDR3 length is 12 residues. CDR1 is MNHEY and CDR2 is SVGAGI in the germline V gene. In DNA form, the CDR3 reads TGTGCCAGCAGCGGAGACGGGAGAGAGCAGTACTTC. Residues: CASSGDGREQYF.

The chain links TRBV7-5 to TRBJ2-1; the table names TRBD2, a call not compared with the DNA. TRBV7-5 corresponds to a pseudogene. CDR3 length equals 16 residues. The CDR3 coding sequence is TGTGCCAGAAGCTTGCTCGGAGCGGGGGGTTACAATGAGCAGTTCTTC. It is translated as CARSLLGAGGYNEQFF.

The chain is built from TRBV7-2 and TRBJ2-1, with D possibly being TRBD1 (5 bases). There are 13 residues in the CDR3. V gave up 0 bases and J gave up 8 bases, with 8 bases separating them. Looked up from germline, CDR1 is SGHTA and CDR2 is FQGNSA. The CDR3 DNA follows: TGTGCCAGCAGCTTAGCTGGGGCTCATGAGCAGTTCTTC. This encodes CASSLAGAHEQFF.

This chain uses TRBV11-3 with TRBJ2-3; TRBD2 agrees at 9 bases. Germline-derived CDR1 and CDR2 are SGHNT and YENEEA. The ends lost 3 bases at V and 3 bases at J; junction bases unmatched: 4. The CDR3 is 15 amino acids. CDR3 DNA: TGTGCCAGCAGCTTCGCGGGAGGGCCAACAGATACGCAGTATTTT. It codes for CASSFAGGPTDTQYF.

This clone was observed a handful of times. The rearrangement joins TRBV11-3 to TRBJ2-5; D may be TRBD1 (6 bases). CDR3 length equals 13 residues. Trimming pared 8 bases from V and 4 bases from J, leaving 14 bases between. In germline, CDR1 is SGHNT, CDR2 YENEEA. The CDR3 sequence: CASGSGGPETQYF. CDR3 DNA: TGTGCCAGCGGAAGTGGGGGCCCAGAGACCCAGTACTTC.

This chain connects TRBV29-1 to TRBJ2-1; no definite D call. CDR3 length: 12 residues. The V gene lost 5 bases and the J gene lost 1 base, with 6 bases spanning the gap. Germline loops: CDR1 SQVTM, CDR2 ANQGSEA. The CDR3 sequence is CSVYASYNEQFF. The CDR3 DNA reads TGCAGCGTTTACGCGTCCTACAATGAGCAGTTCTTC.

V usage is TRBV5-8 and J usage is TRBJ1-2, with 10 positions matching TRBD1. This CDR3 is built from 13 residues. V was pared by 0 bases and J by 7 bases, with 0 bases of the junction left unmatched. Germline V lookup: CDR1 SGHTS, CDR2 YDEGEE. The DNA for the CDR3 is TGTGCCAGCAGCTTGGGGACAGGGGGTGGCTACACCTTC. This encodes CASSLGTGGGYTF.

The CDR3 bases are TGTGCCATCCGAGCAGTGGCCTCCTACAATGAGCAGTTCTTC. It is translated as CAIRAVASYNEQFF. The rearrangement uses TRBV19 and TRBJ2-1; D is unresolved. Germline V lookup: CDR1 LNHDA, CDR2 SQIVND (reference sequence). The V gene lost 10 bases and the J gene lost 0 bases, with 13 bases spanning the gap. This CDR3 spans 14 amino acids.